This TCR beta chain appears in the sequencing data of a study of neoadjuvant anti-PD-1 for oral cavity cancer. Study findings and constraints: TCR analyses covered only a few patients per response group. Non-responders to neoadjuvant nivolumab had significantly more clonal PBMC T cells than responders.

Indicated time point: after neoadjuvant nivolumab, at surgical resection. PBMCs were not maintained or expanded in culture before analysis. This clone was counted between two and nine times. The target antigen is unknown. Using immunoSEQ multiplex PCR, the repertoire was profiled, and TCRdb retains in-frame clones only, with some absent. The data contain some 15,000 clones, 70% to 80% of them singletons. The clonotype originates from a person aged 35 to 85 with oral cavity squamous cell carcinoma. The sample consisted of PBMCs, taken after nivolumab (anti-PD-1) treatment.

The CDR3 DNA reads as TGTGCCTGGGACCCGGGACGATCAAACTATGGCTACACCTTC. Protein sequence: CAWDPGRSNYGYTF. V is TRBV30 and J is TRBJ1-2; D might be TRBD1 (5 bases). V shed 5 bases and J shed 2 bases, with 15 bases lying between them. The CDR3 contains 14 residues. The germline V gene has CDR1 GTSNPN and CDR2 SVGIG (reference sequence).